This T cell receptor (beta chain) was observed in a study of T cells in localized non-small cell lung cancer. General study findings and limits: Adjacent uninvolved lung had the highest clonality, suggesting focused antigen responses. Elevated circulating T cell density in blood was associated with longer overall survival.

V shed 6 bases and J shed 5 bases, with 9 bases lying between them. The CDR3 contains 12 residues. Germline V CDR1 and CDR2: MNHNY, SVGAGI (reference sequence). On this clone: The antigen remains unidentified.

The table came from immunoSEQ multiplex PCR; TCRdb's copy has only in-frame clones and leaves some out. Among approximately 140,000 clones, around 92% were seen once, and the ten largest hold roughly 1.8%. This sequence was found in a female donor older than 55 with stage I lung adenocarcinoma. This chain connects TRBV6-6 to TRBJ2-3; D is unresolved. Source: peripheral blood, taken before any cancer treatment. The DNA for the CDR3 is TGTGCCAGCAGGCTAGTAGAAGATACGCAGTATTTT. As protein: CASRLVEDTQYF.